This T cell receptor (beta chain) comes out of a study of response to subunit inactivated influenza vaccine (dated by TCRdb to 2016 to 2019). With respect to the entire study: Deep quantitative T cell receptor repertoire profiling was used in the study to track responses to a trivalent subunit inactivated influenza vaccine. What the authors observed across the whole study: The authors proposed that each seasonal influenza vaccination may bring in only a limited number of new T cells.

Trimming takes 5 bases off V and 7 bases off J; junction bases not matched to a gene: 9. As encoded in the germline V gene (reference sequence), CDR1 is MNHEY while CDR2 is SMNVEV. The CDR3 holds 14 amino acids from the cysteine to the phenylalanine. CDR3 DNA only is kept here, 42 bases in frame from base 1. Preparation of the library involved RT-PCR. Sequencing instrument: Illumina HiSeq 2500. Using fastp trimming at Q25 and MiXCR clonotype assembly, TCRdb reanalyzed the public sequencing data and kept in-frame beta chains. Rows merge per CDR3 protein into single entries with the most common DNA and genes. Counted in this sample were around 190,000 distinct CDR3 sequences; 14% of them appeared once. The top ten constitute about 25% of the sample. This clonotype came up a few times. Which antigen it targets is not known. Base qualities are not provided; no much larger clone lies one nucleotide away.

The sequence joins TRBV27 to TRBJ2-7, and TRBD1 matches 9 of the central bases. This receptor was obtained from a middle-aged man who received an inactivated influenza vaccine. Donor details come from another sample of the same person, matched by shared clones. Sample: CD8+ T cells sorted from PBMCs, taken approximately 5 days after vaccination. The CDR3 sequence is CASSETGTGMEQYF. The DNA sequence is given as TGTGCCAGCAGTGAAACCGGGACAGGGATGGAGCAGTACTTC.